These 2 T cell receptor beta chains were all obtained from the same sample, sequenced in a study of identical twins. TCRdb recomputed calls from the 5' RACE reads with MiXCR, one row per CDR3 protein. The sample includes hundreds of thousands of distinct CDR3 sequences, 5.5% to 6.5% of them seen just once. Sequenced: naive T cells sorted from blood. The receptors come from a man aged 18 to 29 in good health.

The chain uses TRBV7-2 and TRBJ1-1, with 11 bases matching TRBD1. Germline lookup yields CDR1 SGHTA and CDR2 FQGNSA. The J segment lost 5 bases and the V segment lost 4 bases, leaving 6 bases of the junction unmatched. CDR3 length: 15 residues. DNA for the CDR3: TGTGCCAGCAGCTGGGACAGGGGGATGGAAACTGAAGCTTTCTTT. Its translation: CASSWDRGMETEAFF.

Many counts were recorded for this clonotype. CDR3 loop: CATSPTNSPPGNTIYF. The CDR3 coding sequence is TGTGCCACCAGCCCGACGAACAGTCCACCAGGAAACACCATATATTTT. The rearrangement joins TRBV15 to TRBJ1-3, with D uncertain. The length of the CDR3 is 16 residues. Germline-derived CDR1 and CDR2 are LNHNV and YYDKDF (reference sequence). V gave up 5 bases and J gave up 4 bases, with 18 bases separating them.